This passage covers 32 T cell receptor beta chains from one sample sequenced in a study of human T cells and chemical hapten exposure. Sample time point: pre-sensitization, week 0. Documented treatment: therapeutic diphenylcyclopropenone sensitization with weekly scalp DPC. TCRdb re-analysed the RACE reads in MiXCR, keeping a single row per CDR3 protein. The sample lists some 330,000 distinct CDR3 sequences; roughly 6% were seen once. The specimen was whole blood, collected in connection with sensitization to the hapten diphenylcyclopropenone (DPC). All receptors derive from a woman aged 18-29 years with alopecia areata. Some clones in this sample may be carry-over from other donors' samples.

This clonotype was counted many times. The rearrangement joins TRBV29-1 to TRBJ1-1; no firm D call. CDR3 length: 12 residues. From germline, CDR1 is SQVTM and CDR2 ANQGSEA. V gave up 7 bases and J gave up 5 bases, with 14 bases separating them. The CDR3 is CSGGYDETEAFF. CDR3 nucleotides: TGCAGCGGAGGGTACGATGAAACTGAAGCTTTCTTT. The full variable domain, with the rest looked up from reference TRBV29-1 and TRBJ1-1, is SAVISQKPSRDICQRGTSLTIQCQVDSQVTMMFWYRQQPGQSLTLIATANQGSEATYESGFVIDKFPISRPNLTFSTLTVSNMSPEDSSIYLCSGGYDETEAFFGQGTRLTVV.

The chain uses TRBV4-3 and TRBJ2-6, with D perhaps TRBD2 (5 bases). The germline V gene encodes CDR1 LGHNA and CDR2 YSLEER. V lost 3 bases, J lost 0 bases, and 9 bases lay in between. The CDR3 runs to 16 residues. CDR3: CASSQGSHSGANVLTF. In DNA, the CDR3 is TGCGCCAGCAGCCAGGGGAGCCACTCTGGGGCCAACGTCCTGACTTTC.

This clonotype has a count of ten or more. At one of its ends the junction is not consistent with the germline gene, which may arise from a read error. The rearrangement uses TRBV5-1 and TRBJ1-4; D is unclear. CDR1 SGHRS and CDR2 YFSETQ come from the germline V gene. The CDR3 is made up of 14 amino acids. The CDR3 protein is CASSLGGTNEKLFF. CDR3 coding DNA: TGTGCCAGCTCATTGGGAGGAACTAATGAAAAACTGTTTTTT.

V usage is TRBV19 and J usage is TRBJ1-5; D is unresolved. Trimming shortened V by 7 bases and J by 0 bases, and 19 bases separated the two germline ends. The CDR3 is made up of 17 amino acids. Germline V gives CDR1 LNHDA, CDR2 SQIVND (reference sequence). In DNA form, the CDR3 reads TGTGCCAGTACCTCGCTCCCCGTGGCGGATAGCAATCAGCCCCAGCATTTT. Its protein product is CASTSLPVADSNQPQHF.

This clonotype has only a few counts. This chain links TRBV20-1 with TRBJ2-7; 9 nucleotides agree with TRBD1. The CDR3 runs 15 residues. V was clipped by 3 bases and J by 3 bases; unmatched bases: 9. Germline loops: CDR1 DFQATT, CDR2 SNEGSKA (reference sequence). CDR3 DNA sequence: TGCAGTGCTAGGGCACCGGGACAGGGAGACTACGAGCAGTACTTC. This translates into CSARAPGQGDYEQYF.

This clonotype was detected many times. The chain carries TRBV3-1 and TRBJ2-1; D unresolved. CDR1 is LGHDT, CDR2 YNNKEL, per germline (reference sequence). This CDR3 is built from 13 residues. V lost 1 base and J 4 bases, leaving 5 bases between the germline ends. DNA for the CDR3: TGTGCCAGCAGCCAAGGGGGTTACAATGAGCAGTTCTTC. Its protein is CASSQGGYNEQFF.

This clonotype was recorded at least ten times. The V call is TRBV24-1, the J call TRBJ1-2; unclear D gene. Trimming shortened V by 2 bases and J by 9 bases, and 15 bases separated the two germline ends. CDR3 length: 14 residues. Per the germline V gene, CDR1 is KGHDR and CDR2 is SFDVKD. The DNA for the CDR3 is TGTGCCACCAGTGATTCGGACGGCCCTTCGAGCTACACCTTC. This encodes CATSDSDGPSSYTF.

This clonotype was seen at least ten times. J is TRBJ2-7 and V is TRBV4-3; 9 bases are shared with TRBD2. This CDR3 is built from 14 residues. Unmatched junction bases numbered 3, after V lost 3 bases and J lost 3 bases. CDR1 and CDR2 from the germline V gene are LGHNA and YSLEER. Here the CDR3 reads CASSQAGGGYEQYF. The CDR3 bases are TGCGCCAGCAGCCAGGCGGGGGGGGGCTACGAGCAGTACTTC.

The chain carries TRBV12-3 or TRBV12-4 and TRBJ1-1; D is unresolved. The CDR3 is 14 amino acids. Trimming took off 6 bases at V and 0 bases at J, with 11 bases between the two ends. The CDR3 protein is CASSRATVNTEAFF. In DNA, the CDR3 is TGTGCCAGCAGCCGAGCAACGGTGAACACTGAAGCTTTCTTT.

As regards this clonotype: A read error may account for a junction end that differs from germline. The chain links TRBV27 to TRBJ1-6; 8 bases line up with TRBD1. The CDR3 contains 15 residues. In germline, CDR1 is MNHEY, CDR2 SMNVEV (reference sequence). CDR3 region: CPSSPQGDYNSPLHF. The CDR3 DNA reads as TGTCCCAGCAGTCCACAGGGGGACTATAATTCACCCCTCCACTTT.

The chain carries TRBV7-2 and TRBJ1-2; TRBD1 agrees at 8 bases. The CDR3 sequence is 13 residues long. From germline, CDR1 is SGHTA and CDR2 FQGNSA. J lost 3 bases, V lost 5 bases, and 2 bases had no gene match. CDR3: CASSRDRYYGYTF. CDR3 nucleotide sequence: TGTGCCAGCAGCCGGGACAGGTACTATGGCTACACCTTC.

This chain joins TRBV6-5 and TRBJ1-3; 7 bases line up with TRBD1. This CDR3 spans 12 amino acids. CDR1 is MNHEY and CDR2 is SVGAGI in the germline V gene. V was pared by 6 bases and J by 5 bases, with 1 base of the junction left unmatched. The DNA of the CDR3 is TGTGCCAGCAGACAGGGGCGAAACACCATATATTTT. Amino acids: CASRQGRNTIYF.

Ten or more counts support this clonotype. CDR3 nucleotide sequence: TGCGCCAGCAGCCAAGGACCGAGCGACCAGCCCCAGCATTTT. Protein: CASSQGPSDQPQHF. V gene TRBV4-1 combines with J gene TRBJ1-5, with D unclear. V lost 1 base and J 7 bases, leaving 11 bases between the germline ends. CDR1 and CDR2 from the germline V gene are MGHRA and YSYEKL. The CDR3 contains 14 residues.

This clonotype was detected ten times or more. The chain is built from TRBV5-4 and TRBJ1-1, with TRBD1 matching 8 bases. Germline V gene sequence: CDR1 SGHNT, CDR2 YYREEE (reference sequence). With 3 bases clipped from V and 4 bases from J, the junction kept 8 bases outside the gene matches. The CDR3 covers 15 residues. Here the CDR3 reads CASSYPDRAATEAFF. CDR3 sequence (DNA): TGTGCCAGCAGCTACCCGGACAGGGCGGCCACTGAAGCTTTCTTT.

This clonotype was detected a few times. The chain has TRBV10-3 and TRBJ2-2; no definite D call. Trimming shortened V by 0 bases and J by 3 bases, and 14 bases separated the two germline ends. CDR3 length: 17 amino acids. Germline V CDR1 and CDR2: ENHRY, SYGVKD. The CDR3 bases are TGTGCCATCAGTGAGTCGCGTGGAGCATGGGACACCGGGGAGCTGTTTTTT. Residues: CAISESRGAWDTGELFF.

The chain links TRBV4-2 to TRBJ1-2; TRBD1 agrees at 10 bases. V shed 2 bases, J shed 3 bases, and the junction held 3 bases outside the gene matches. The CDR3 extends over 15 amino acids. Germline V gene data show CDR1 as LGHNA and CDR2 as YNFKEQ. The CDR3 bases are TGTGCCAGCAGCCAAACGACAGGGGGCGACTATGGCTACACCTTC. Its translation is CASSQTTGGDYGYTF.

The chain combines TRBV7-9 with TRBJ1-3; TRBD1 is a possible D gene (6 bases). There are 16 residues in the CDR3. Trimming removed 2 bases at V and 3 bases at J, with 14 bases between. CDR1 is SEHNR, CDR2 FQNEAQ, per germline (reference sequence). In DNA form, the CDR3 reads TGTGCCAGCAGCTTACAGCGGGGGCCGCGTGGAAACACCATATATTTT. This encodes CASSLQRGPRGNTIYF. Variable domain in full (rest from reference TRBV7-9 and TRBJ1-3): DTGVSQNPRHKITKRGQNVTFRCDPISEHNRLYWYRQTLGQGPEFLTYFQNEAQLEKSRLLSDRFSAERPKGSFSTLEIQRTEQGDSAMYLCASSLQRGPRGNTIYFGEGSWLTVV.

The V and J genes are TRBV7-3 and TRBJ2-2; D gene ambiguous. The germline V and J ends were trimmed by 4 bases and 5 bases, with 23 bases remaining between them. Germline values: CDR1 SGHTA, CDR2 FQGTGA. This CDR3 is built from 18 residues. The CDR3 DNA reads as TGTGCCAGCAGCTCCCAAGGGTATGGTACCCTTGGGACCGGGGAGCTGTTTTTT. This translates into CASSSQGYGTLGTGELFF.

The chain has TRBV2 and TRBJ2-3; tentatively, D is TRBD2 (6 bases). Germline V gene lookup returns CDR1 SNHLY and CDR2 FYNNEI. The CDR3 contains 16 residues. V lost 7 bases and J lost 0, with 17 bases in between. CDR3: CASNTELAYSTDTQYF. The CDR3 DNA sequence: TGTGCCAGCAACACGGAGCTAGCGTATAGCACAGATACGCAGTATTTT.

The V gene is TRBV2, the J gene TRBJ2-7; D may be TRBD1 or TRBD2 (5 bases each). The V and J ends lost 0 bases and 4 bases respectively, with 10 bases between them. This CDR3 comprises 14 residues. Germline V gene data show CDR1 as SNHLY and CDR2 as FYNNEI. As DNA, the CDR3 is TGTGCCAGCAGTGAAGCGGTGGGGGTGTACGAGCAGTACTTC. It codes for CASSEAVGVYEQYF.

The chain carries TRBV20-1 and TRBJ1-6; tentative D call: TRBD1 (5 bases). Trimming cost V 5 bases and J 5 bases, with 10 bases left between them. Germline assignment: CDR1 DFQATT and CDR2 SNEGSKA (reference sequence). This CDR3 region has 13 residues. CDR3 DNA sequence: TGCAGTGCTCCCTGGGGGGATAATTCACCCCTCCACTTT. Translating it yields CSAPWGDNSPLHF.

The genes are TRBV4-3 and TRBJ2-3; tentatively, D is TRBD2 (6 bases). The CDR3 spans 15 residues. V lost 0 bases and J lost 3, with 10 bases in between. Germline CDR1 reads LGHNA; CDR2 reads YSLEER. The CDR3 bases are TGCGCCAGCAGCCAAGATGTCCGGGAGACAGATACGCAGTATTTT. It is translated as CASSQDVRETDTQYF.

This clonotype occurred many times. The chain uses TRBV6-2 or TRBV6-3 and TRBJ2-3, with TRBD2 as a possible D gene (6 bases). The V end lost 2 bases, the J end lost 6 bases, and 24 bases lay between the germline ends. The CDR3 runs 18 residues. Germline V gene sequence: CDR1 MNHEY, CDR2 SVGEGT. The DNA for the CDR3 is TGTGCCAGCAGTTACCGGAGGGGCCAGAGCCCCGATTTGGATACGCAGTATTTT. Translating it yields CASSYRRGQSPDLDTQYF.

J is TRBJ2-3 and V is TRBV7-8; 7 nucleotides agree with TRBD2. Looked up from germline, CDR1 is SGHVS and CDR2 is FQNEAQ. V dropped 6 bases and J dropped 5; count of bases not matched to a gene: 11. The CDR3 is 15 residues long. CDR3: CASRLGGGSGDTQYF. The DNA for the CDR3 is TGTGCCAGCAGATTGGGCGGGGGTTCGGGAGATACGCAGTATTTT.

This clonotype was seen only a few times. The rearrangement joins TRBV5-1 to TRBJ2-3; TRBD1 or TRBD2 may be the D gene (6 bases each). Germline V gene lookup returns CDR1 SGHRS and CDR2 YFSETQ. There are 14 residues in the CDR3. V lost 5 bases to trimming and J lost 3 bases, with 13 bases between them. The chain's CDR3 is CASRSTGGTDTQYF. The CDR3 coding sequence is TGCGCCAGCAGATCGACAGGAGGGACAGATACGCAGTATTTT.

This clonotype occurred many times. The J gene is TRBJ2-7, the V gene TRBV20-1; the D is unclear. This CDR3 has 11 residues. CDR1 is DFQATT, CDR2 SNEGSKA, per germline (reference sequence). Trimming removed 5 bases at V and 3 bases at J, with 8 bases between. CDR3 residues: CSAPQDYEQYF. CDR3 DNA: TGCAGTGCTCCTCAAGACTACGAGCAGTACTTC.

A few counts support this clonotype. V usage is TRBV6-5 and J usage is TRBJ1-2; D gene ambiguous. CDR1 is MNHEY and CDR2 is SVGAGI in the germline V gene. CDR3 size: 11 residues. V was pared by 6 bases and J by 8 bases, with 10 bases between. The CDR3 is CASRATAGYTF. The DNA for the CDR3 is TGTGCCAGCAGAGCCACCGCAGGCTACACCTTC.

This clonotype has a handful of counts. The CDR3 loop reads CASRRKDRGQRQPQHF. The DNA for the CDR3 is TGTGCCAGCAGGAGGAAGGACAGGGGGCAGAGGCAGCCCCAGCATTTT. The chain joins TRBV12-3 or TRBV12-4 to TRBJ1-5, with 11 bases that match TRBD1. CDR3 length: 16 amino acids. V shed 6 bases, J shed 7 bases, and the junction held 11 bases outside the gene matches.

This clonotype has ten or more counts. This chain uses TRBV14 with TRBJ2-5; D gene ambiguous. There are 13 residues in the CDR3. In germline, CDR1 is SGHDN, CDR2 FVKESK. V shed 1 base and J shed 4 bases, with 7 bases lying between them. CDR3 DNA: TGTGCCAGCAGCCAAGCACCGAGAGAGACCCAGTACTTC. Protein product: CASSQAPRETQYF.

This clonotype was found a few times. The V gene is TRBV20-1, the J gene TRBJ2-6, with TRBD2 as a possible D gene (6 bases). CDR3 length: 15 residues. The V gene lost 6 bases and the J gene lost 0 bases, with 12 bases spanning the gap. The germline gives CDR1 DFQATT, CDR2 SNEGSKA (reference sequence). CDR3 amino acids: CSAPAGGSGANVLTF. The CDR3 coding sequence is TGCAGTGCGCCCGCCGGGGGCTCTGGGGCCAACGTCCTGACTTTC.

This clonotype came up a few times. V and J are TRBV5-1 and TRBJ2-3, with D perhaps matching TRBD1 (6 bases). Trimming left V 5 bases short and J 11 bases short, with 18 bases between. CDR3 size: 13 residues. The germline gives CDR1 SGHRS, CDR2 YFSETQ. The CDR3 sequence: CASRDSTRGGQYF. Here the CDR3 DNA reads TGCGCCAGCAGGGACAGCACGCGAGGCGGGCAGTATTTT.

In its sample, this clonotype was seen many times. The CDR3 region is CASSQESYGYTF. CDR3 DNA sequence: TGTGCCAGCAGCCAAGAAAGCTATGGCTACACCTTC. The V call is TRBV3-1, the J call TRBJ1-2; D uncertain. Germline V gene sequence: CDR1 LGHDT, CDR2 YNNKEL (reference sequence). V was clipped by 0 bases and J by 4 bases, with 3 bases between them. The CDR3 covers 12 residues.